The T cell receptor beta chain described here comes from a study of cytotoxic CD8 clonotypes in ibrutinib-treated CLL. The CDR3 runs to 18 residues. Unmatched junction bases numbered 13, after V lost 1 base and J lost 3 bases. Germline CDR1 is LGHNT and CDR2 is FRNRAP. Target depth was 1 in 200,000 to 1 in 1 million T cells, about 10x per clonotype. Using immunoSEQ multiplex PCR, the repertoire was profiled, and TCRdb retains in-frame clones only, with some absent. Of 150,000 to 200,000 clones in the sample, around 70% were seen once. This TCR was sampled from a human donor with chronic lymphocytic leukemia. The J gene is TRBJ2-3, the V gene TRBV12-5; 7 bases map to TRBD2. The source was PBMCs, collected after 24 months of ibrutinib treatment. CDR3 region: CASGLDPKSGILTDTQYF. The CDR3 region has the DNA TGTGCTAGTGGTTTGGACCCGAAAAGCGGGATCTTAACAGATACGCAGTATTTT.